This T cell receptor beta chain was retrieved from a study of shared clonotypes between healthy human individuals. Study-level information: Each donor's CD4 naive and CD4 memory cells filled three plates apiece, CD8 naive two, and CD8 memory one. Findings and limits, study-wide: Incomplete sequencing of sorted subsets was indicated by rarefaction despite large depth. What naive subsets generally showed was a larger estimated richness than memory subsets showed.

Points on this clone: Its antigen is currently unknown.

Sorted subsets were amplified in replicate PCRs using 200 ng DNA, tens of thousands of T cell genomes. The data were produced by immunoSEQ multiplex PCR, yet TCRdb's version contains in-frame clones alone and is incomplete. The sample has around 2,000,000 clones; roughly 95% are singletons. Naive CD8 cells, CD45RO-negative and positively selected for CCR7, excluded terminally differentiated effector memory CD45RA+ cells. The CDR3 contains 12 residues. Germline CDR1 reads MNHNY; CDR2 reads SVGAGI (reference sequence). V gave up 7 bases and J gave up 7 bases, with 14 bases separating them. This chain joins TRBV6-6 and TRBJ2-7, with D possibly being TRBD2 (6 bases). The TCR was taken from a man younger than 35 in good health. The sequencing sample was made of naive CD8+ T cells sorted from blood. This CDR3 reads CASMPGGYEQYF. CDR3 nucleotide sequence: TGTGCCAGCATGCCTGGGGGGTATGAGCAGTACTTC.